This TCR beta chain was recovered during a study of T cell responses to AZD1222 COVID-19 vaccine. General observations from the study: Researchers report vaccine-associated CD4 TCRs spanning spike, with dominance at 160-218 and 743-854.

This clone is a singleton in its sample. The target antigen is unknown. Some clones are missing from TCRdb's copy, which holds only in-frame ones; the method was immunoSEQ multiplex PCR. This sample has 140,000 to 150,000 clones, with 80% to 90% found just once. V was trimmed by 4 bases and J by 2 bases, leaving 15 bases between them. Germline V gives CDR1 SGHRS, CDR2 YFSETQ. The CDR3 is 15 residues long. The sample consisted of peripheral blood, taken on day 0 of AZD1222 vaccination. The origin of this receptor is an adult in good health. The chain is built from TRBV5-1 and TRBJ1-1; D call uncertain. CDR3 nucleotide sequence: TGCGCCAGCAGCCCCCTCATGAACGGCAACACTGAAGCTTTCTTT. Protein sequence: CASSPLMNGNTEAFF.